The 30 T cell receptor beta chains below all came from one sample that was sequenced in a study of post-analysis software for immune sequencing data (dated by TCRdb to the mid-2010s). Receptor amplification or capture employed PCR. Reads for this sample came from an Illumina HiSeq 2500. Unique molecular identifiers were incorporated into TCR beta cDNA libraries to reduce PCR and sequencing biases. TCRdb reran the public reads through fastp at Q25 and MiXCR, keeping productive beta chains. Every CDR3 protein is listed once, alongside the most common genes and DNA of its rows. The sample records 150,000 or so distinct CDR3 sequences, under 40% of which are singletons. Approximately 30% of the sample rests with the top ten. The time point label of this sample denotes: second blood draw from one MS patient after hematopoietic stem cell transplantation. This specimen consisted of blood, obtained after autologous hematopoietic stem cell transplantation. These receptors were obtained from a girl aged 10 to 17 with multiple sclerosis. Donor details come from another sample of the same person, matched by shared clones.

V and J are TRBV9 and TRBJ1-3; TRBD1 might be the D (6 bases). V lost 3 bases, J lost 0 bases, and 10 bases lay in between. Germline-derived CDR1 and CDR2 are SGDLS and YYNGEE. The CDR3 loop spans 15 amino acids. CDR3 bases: TGTGCCAGCAGCGGGACAGTTCCCTCTGGAAACACCATATATTTT. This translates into CASSGTVPSGNTIYF.

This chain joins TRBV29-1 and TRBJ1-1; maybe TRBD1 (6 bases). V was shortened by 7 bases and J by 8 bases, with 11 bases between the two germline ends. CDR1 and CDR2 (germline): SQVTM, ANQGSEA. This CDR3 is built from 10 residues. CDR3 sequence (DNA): TGCAGCGCCTGGACAGCCGAAGCTTTCTTT. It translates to CSAWTAEAFF.

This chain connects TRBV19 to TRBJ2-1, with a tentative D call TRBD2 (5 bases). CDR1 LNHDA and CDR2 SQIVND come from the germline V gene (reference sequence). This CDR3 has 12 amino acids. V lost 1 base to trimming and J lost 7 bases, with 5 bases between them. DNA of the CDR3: TGTGCCAGTAGTATAGCGGGGAATGAGCAGTTCTTC. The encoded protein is CASSIAGNEQFF.

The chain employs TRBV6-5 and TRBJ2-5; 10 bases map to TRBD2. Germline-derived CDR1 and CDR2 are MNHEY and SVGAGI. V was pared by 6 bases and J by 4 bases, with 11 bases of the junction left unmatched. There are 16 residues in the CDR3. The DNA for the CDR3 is TGTGCCAGCAGATACCCCGGGGTAGCGGGAGGAGAGACCCAGTACTTC. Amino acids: CASRYPGVAGGETQYF.

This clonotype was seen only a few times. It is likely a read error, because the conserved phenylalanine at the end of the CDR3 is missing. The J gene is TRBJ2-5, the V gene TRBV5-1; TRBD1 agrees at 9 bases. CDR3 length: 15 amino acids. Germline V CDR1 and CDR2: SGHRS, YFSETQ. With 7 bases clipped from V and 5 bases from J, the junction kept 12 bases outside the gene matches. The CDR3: CASASRDRVPETQYL. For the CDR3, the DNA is TGCGCCAGCGCATCCCGGGACAGGGTACCCGAGACCCAGTACTTA.

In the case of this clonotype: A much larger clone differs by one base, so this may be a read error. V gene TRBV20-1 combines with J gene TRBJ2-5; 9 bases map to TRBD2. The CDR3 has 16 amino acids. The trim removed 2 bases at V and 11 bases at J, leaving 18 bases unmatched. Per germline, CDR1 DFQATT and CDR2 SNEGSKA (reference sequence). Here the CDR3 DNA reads TGCAGTGCTAGACCGTACCAGCGGGAGGCCCTTCAGGGACAGTACTTC. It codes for CSARPYQREALQGQYF.

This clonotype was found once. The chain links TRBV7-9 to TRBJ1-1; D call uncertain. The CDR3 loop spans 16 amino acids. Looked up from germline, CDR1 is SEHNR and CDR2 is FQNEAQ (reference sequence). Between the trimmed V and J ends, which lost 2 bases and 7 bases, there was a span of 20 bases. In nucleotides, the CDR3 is TGTGCCAGCAGCTTATTTAAGGGCGGAAGGGAGGATGAAGCTTTCTTT. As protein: CASSLFKGGREDEAFF.

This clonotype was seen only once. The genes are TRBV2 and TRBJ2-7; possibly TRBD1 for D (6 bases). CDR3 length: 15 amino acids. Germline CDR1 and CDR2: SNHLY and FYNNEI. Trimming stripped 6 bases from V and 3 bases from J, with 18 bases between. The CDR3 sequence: CASSATGTPCYEQYF. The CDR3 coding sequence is TGTGCCAGCAGCGCCACAGGGACCCCATGCTACGAGCAGTACTTC.

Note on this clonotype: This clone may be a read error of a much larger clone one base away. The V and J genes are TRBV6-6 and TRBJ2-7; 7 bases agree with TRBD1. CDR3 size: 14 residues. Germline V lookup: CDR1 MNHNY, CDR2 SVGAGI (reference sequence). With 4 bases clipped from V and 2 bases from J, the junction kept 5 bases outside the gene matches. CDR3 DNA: TGTGCCAGCAGTTCCAACGGGACAGCCTACGAGCAGTACTTC. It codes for CASSSNGTAYEQYF.

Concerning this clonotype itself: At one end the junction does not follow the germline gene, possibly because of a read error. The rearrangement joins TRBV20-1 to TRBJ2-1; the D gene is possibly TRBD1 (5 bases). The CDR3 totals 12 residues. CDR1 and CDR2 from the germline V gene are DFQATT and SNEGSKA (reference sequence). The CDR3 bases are TGCAGTGTTAGAGGTCCAGGGAATGAGCAGTTCTTC. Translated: CSVRGPGNEQFF.

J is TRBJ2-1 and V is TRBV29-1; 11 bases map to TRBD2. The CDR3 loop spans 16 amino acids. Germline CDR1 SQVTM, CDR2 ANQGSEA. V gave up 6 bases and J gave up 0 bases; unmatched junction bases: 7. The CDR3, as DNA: TGCAGCGTGAGACTAGCGGGGCCGAGCTCCTACAATGAGCAGTTCTTC. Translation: CSVRLAGPSSYNEQFF.

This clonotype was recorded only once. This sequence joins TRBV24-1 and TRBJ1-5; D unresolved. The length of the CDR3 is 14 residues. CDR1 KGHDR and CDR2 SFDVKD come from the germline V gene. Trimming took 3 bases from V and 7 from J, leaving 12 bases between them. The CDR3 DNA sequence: TGTGCCACCAGTGATGCGATGCCAGACCAGCCCCAGCATTTT. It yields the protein CATSDAMPDQPQHF.

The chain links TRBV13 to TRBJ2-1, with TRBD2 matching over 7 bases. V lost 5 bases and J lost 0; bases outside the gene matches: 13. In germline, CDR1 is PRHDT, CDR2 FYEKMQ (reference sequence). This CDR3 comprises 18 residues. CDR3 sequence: CASSLAEMRLSSYNEQFF. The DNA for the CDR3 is TGTGCCAGCAGCCTAGCGGAAATGCGCTTGAGCTCCTACAATGAGCAGTTCTTC.

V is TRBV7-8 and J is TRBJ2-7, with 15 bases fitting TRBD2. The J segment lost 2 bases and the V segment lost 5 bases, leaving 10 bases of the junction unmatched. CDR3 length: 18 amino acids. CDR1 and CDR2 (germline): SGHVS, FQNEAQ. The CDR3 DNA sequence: TGTGCCAGCAGCCACCGGACTAGCGGGAGGGCCTCGACCTACGAGCAGTACTTC. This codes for CASSHRTSGRASTYEQYF. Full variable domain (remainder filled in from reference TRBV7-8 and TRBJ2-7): GAGVSQSPRYKVAKRGQDVALRCDPISGHVSLFWYQQALGQGPEFLTYFQNEAQLDKSGLPSDRFFAERPEGSVSTLKIQRTQQEDSAVYLCASSHRTSGRASTYEQYFGPGTRLTVT.

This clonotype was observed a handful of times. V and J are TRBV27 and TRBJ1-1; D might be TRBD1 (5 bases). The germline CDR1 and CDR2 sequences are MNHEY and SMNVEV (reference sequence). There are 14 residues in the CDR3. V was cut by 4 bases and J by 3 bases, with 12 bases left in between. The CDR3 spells CASSSGSVYTEAFF. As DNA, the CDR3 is TGTGCCAGCAGTTCAGGGTCGGTGTACACTGAAGCTTTCTTT.

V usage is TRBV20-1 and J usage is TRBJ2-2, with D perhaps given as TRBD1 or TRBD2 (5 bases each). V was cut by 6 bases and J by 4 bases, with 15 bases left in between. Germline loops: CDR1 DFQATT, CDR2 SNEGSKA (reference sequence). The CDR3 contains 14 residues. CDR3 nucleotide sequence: TGCAGTGCCCTTAGTAGGGACCTCACCGGGGAGCTGTTTTTT. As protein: CSALSRDLTGELFF.

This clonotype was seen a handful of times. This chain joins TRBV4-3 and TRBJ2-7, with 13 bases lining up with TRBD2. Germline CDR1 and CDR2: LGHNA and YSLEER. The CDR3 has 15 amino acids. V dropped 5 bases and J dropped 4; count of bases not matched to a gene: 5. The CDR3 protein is CASSNGLAGVYEQYF. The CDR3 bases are TGCGCCAGCAGCAACGGACTAGCGGGAGTTTACGAGCAGTACTTC.

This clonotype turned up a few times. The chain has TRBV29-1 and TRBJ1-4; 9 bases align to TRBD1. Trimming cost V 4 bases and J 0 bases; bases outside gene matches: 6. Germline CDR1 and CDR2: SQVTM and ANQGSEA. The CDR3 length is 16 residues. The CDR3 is CSVVTGGVATNEKLFF. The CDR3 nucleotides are TGCAGCGTTGTGACAGGGGGAGTTGCAACTAATGAAAAACTGTTTTTT.

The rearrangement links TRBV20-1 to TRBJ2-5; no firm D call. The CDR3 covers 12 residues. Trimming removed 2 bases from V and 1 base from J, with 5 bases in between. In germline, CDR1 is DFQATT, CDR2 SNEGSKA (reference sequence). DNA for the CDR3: TGCAGTGCTAGATACGGCCAAGAGACCCAGTACTTC. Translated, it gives CSARYGQETQYF.

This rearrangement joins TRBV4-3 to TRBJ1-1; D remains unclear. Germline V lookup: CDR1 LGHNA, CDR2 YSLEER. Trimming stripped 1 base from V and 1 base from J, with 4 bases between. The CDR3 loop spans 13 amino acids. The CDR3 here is CASSQGPNTEAFF. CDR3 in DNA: TGCGCCAGCAGCCAAGGTCCGAACACTGAAGCTTTCTTT.

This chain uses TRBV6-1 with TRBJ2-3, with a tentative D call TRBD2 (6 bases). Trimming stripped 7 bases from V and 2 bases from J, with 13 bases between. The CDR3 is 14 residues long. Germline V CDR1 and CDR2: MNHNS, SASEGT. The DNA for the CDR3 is TGTGCCAGCATATGGAGGGCCACCACAGATACGCAGTATTTT. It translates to CASIWRATTDTQYF.

CDR3 sequence reads: CSAAMGLAGGPELGTDTQYF. The CDR3 coding sequence is TGCAGTGCTGCCATGGGACTAGCGGGAGGGCCTGAGTTGGGCACAGATACGCAGTATTTT. The chain has TRBV20-1 and TRBJ2-3; 16 positions match TRBD2. The CDR3 runs to 20 residues. With V trimmed by 5 bases and J by 1 base, 15 bases remained unmatched. The germline CDR1 and CDR2 sequences are DFQATT and SNEGSKA (reference sequence).

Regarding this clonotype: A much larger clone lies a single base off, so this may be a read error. In DNA form, the CDR3 reads TGTGCCATCAGTGTACGTGCGGGCGGGAACGAGCAGTACTTC. It encodes CAISVRAGGNEQYF. The chain joins TRBV10-3 to TRBJ2-5; perhaps TRBD2 as D (6 bases). The better agreement between TRBJ2-7 and the DNA end casts doubt on the J call. This CDR3 is built from 14 residues. Germline CDR1 is ENHRY and CDR2 is SYGVKD.

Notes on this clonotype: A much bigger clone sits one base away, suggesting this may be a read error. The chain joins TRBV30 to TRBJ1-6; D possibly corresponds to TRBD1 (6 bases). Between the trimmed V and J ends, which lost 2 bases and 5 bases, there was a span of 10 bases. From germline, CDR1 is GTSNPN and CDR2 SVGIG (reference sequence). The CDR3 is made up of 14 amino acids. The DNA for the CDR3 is TGTGCCTGGAGTTTGGGACAAGATAATTCACCCCTCCACTTT. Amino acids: CAWSLGQDNSPLHF.

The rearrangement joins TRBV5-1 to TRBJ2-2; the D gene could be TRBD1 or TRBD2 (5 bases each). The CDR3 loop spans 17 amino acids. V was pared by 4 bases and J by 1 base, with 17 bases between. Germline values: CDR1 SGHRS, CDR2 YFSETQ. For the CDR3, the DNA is TGCGCCAGCAGCCCGGGACCCGAGGCACTGAACACCGGGGAGCTGTTTTTT. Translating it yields CASSPGPEALNTGELFF. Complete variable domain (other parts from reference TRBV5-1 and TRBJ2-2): KAGVTQTPRYLIKTRGQQVTLSCSPISGHRSVSWYQQTPGQGLQFLFEYFSETQRNKGNFPGRFSGRQFSNSRSEMNVSTLELGDSALYLCASSPGPEALNTGELFFGEGSRLTVL.

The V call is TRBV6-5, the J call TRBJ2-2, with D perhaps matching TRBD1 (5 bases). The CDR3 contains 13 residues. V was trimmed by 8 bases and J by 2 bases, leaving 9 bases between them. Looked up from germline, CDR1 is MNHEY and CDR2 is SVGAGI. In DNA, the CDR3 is TGTGCCAGCGTTGGACAAAACACCGGGGAGCTGTTTTTT. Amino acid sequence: CASVGQNTGELFF.

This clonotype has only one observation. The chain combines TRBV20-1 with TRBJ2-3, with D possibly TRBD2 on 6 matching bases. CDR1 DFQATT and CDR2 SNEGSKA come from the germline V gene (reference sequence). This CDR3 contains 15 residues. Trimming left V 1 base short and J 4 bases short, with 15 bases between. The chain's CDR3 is CSARVGTSSSDTQYF. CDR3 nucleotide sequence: TGCAGTGCTAGAGTAGGAACTAGCAGTTCAGATACGCAGTATTTT.

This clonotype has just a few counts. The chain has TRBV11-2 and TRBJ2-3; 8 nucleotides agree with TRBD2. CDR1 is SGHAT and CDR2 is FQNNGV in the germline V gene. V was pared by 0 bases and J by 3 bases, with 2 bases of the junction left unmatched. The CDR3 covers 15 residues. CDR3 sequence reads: CASSLDQRGTDTQYF. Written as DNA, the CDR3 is TGTGCCAGCAGCTTAGACCAGCGGGGGACAGATACGCAGTATTTT.

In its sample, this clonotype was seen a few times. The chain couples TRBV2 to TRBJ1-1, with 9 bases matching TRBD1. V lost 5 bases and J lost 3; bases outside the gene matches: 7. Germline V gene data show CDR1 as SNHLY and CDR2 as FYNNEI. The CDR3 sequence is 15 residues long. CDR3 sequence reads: CASSSGTGRDTEAFF. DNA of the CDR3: TGTGCCAGCAGTTCCGGGACAGGGAGGGACACTGAAGCTTTCTTT.

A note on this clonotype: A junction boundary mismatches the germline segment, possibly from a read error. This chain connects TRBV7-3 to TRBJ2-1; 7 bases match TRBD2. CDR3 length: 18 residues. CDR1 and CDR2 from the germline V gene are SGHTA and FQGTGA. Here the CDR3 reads CAGSLTGPLADTYNEQFF. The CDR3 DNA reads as TGTGCCGGCAGCTTAACGGGTCCGCTAGCGGATACCTACAATGAGCAGTTCTTC. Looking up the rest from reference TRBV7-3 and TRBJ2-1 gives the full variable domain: GAGVSQTPSNKVTEKGKYVELRCDPISGHTALYWYRQSLGQGPEFLIYFQGTGAADDSGLPNDRFFAVRPEGSVSTLKIQRTERGDSAVYLCAGSLTGPLADTYNEQFFGPGTRLTVL.